This T cell receptor beta chain was documented in a study of technical replicates of blood from a handful of donors. This clone occurred once. Germline V gene sequence: CDR1 MNHEY, CDR2 SMNVEV (reference sequence). CDR3 size: 13 residues. Trimming cost V 2 bases and J 1 base, with 3 bases left between them. The table came from immunoSEQ multiplex PCR; TCRdb's copy has only in-frame clones and leaves some out. The sample includes under 85,000 clones, approximately 96% of them seen just once. This clonotype was sampled from a human donor in good health. Sequencing was carried out using T cells isolated from PBMCs. This rearrangement joins TRBV27 to TRBJ1-5; no clear D gene. The CDR3 nucleotides read TGTGCCAGCAGTTTAATAAGCAATCAGCCCCAGCATTTT. It specifies CASSLISNQPQHF.